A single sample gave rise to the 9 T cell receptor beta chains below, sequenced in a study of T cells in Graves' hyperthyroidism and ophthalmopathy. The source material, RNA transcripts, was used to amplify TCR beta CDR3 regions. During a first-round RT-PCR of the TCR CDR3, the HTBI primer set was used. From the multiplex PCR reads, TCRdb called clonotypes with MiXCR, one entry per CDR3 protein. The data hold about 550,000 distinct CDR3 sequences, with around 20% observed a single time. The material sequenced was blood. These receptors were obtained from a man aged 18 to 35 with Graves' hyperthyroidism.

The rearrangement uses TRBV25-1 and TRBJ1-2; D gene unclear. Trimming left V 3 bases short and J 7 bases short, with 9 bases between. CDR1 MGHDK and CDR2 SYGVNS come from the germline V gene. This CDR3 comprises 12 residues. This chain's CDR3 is CASSESWSGYTF. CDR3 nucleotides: TGTGCCAGCAGTGAGTCTTGGAGTGGCTACACCTTC.

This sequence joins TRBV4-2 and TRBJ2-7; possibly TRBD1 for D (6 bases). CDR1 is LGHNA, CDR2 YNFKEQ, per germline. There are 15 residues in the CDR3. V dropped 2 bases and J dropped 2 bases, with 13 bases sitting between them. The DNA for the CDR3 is TGTGCCAGCAGCCAAACCTGGGACACAACCTACGAGCAGTACTTC. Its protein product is CASSQTWDTTYEQYF.

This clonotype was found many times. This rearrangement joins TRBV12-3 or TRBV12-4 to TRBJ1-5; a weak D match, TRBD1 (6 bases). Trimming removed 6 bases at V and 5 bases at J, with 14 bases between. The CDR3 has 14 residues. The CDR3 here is CASSQGNRDQPQHF. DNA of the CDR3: TGTGCCAGCAGCCAAGGGAACAGGGATCAGCCCCAGCATTTT.

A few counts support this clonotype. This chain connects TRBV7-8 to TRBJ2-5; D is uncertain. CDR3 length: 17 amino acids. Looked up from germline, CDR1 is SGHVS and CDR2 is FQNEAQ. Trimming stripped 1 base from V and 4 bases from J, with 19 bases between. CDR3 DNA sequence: TGTGCCAGCAGCTTAGTGGTTGGCAGGAACCCTCCAGAGACCCAGTACTTC. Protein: CASSLVVGRNPPETQYF.

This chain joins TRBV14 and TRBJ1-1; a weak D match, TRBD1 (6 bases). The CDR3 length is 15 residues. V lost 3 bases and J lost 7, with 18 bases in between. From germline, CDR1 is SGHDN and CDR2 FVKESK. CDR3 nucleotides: TGTGCCAGCAGCCACATATTGGGGGCGTTTGGTGAAGCTTTCTTT. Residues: CASSHILGAFGEAFF.

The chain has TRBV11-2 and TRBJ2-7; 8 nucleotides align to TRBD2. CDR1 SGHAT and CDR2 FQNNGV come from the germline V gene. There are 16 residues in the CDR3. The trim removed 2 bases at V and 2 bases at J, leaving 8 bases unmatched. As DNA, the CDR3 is TGTGCCAGCAGCTTAAACTTAGCGGGACCTCCCTACGAGCAGTACTTC. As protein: CASSLNLAGPPYEQYF.

The CDR3 DNA follows: TGTGCCAGCAGCGTAGCTGTCGGCTCCTACGAGCAGTACTTC. Protein sequence: CASSVAVGSYEQYF. The chain carries TRBV9 and TRBJ2-7, with unresolved D. In germline, CDR1 is SGDLS, CDR2 YYNGEE. This CDR3 is 14 amino acids long. V gave up 0 bases and J gave up 0 bases, with 7 bases separating them.

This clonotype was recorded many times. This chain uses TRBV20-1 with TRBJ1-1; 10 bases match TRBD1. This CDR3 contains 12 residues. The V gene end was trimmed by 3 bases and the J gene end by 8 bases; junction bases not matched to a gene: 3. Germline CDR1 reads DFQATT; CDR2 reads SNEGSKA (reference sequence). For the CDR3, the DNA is TGCAGTGCTAGCGACAGGGGGCGAGAAGCTTTCTTT. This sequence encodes CSASDRGREAFF.

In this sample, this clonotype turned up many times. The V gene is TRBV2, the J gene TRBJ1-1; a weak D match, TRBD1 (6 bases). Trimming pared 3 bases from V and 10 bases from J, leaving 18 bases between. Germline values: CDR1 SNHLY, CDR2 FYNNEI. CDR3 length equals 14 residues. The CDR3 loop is CASSEEGGGPGAFF. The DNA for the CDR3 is TGTGCCAGCAGTGAGGAGGGCGGGGGGCCCGGAGCTTTCTTT.